The 2 T cell receptor beta chains reported below all come from one sample, sequenced in a study of regulatory and conventional T cells in RAG deficiency. Clones were read by immunoSEQ multiplex PCR, and TCRdb kept only the in-frame ones, dropping some. Here the sample spans under 25,000 clones, roughly 96% being singletons. The sorted conventional CD4+ T cells were CD25-low and CD127-high, with genomic DNA sequenced. These sequences were also reported in another study, on regulatory T cells. As that study records: Amplification used 52 TRBV primers and 13 TRBJ primers.

What was sequenced was CD25- CD4+ T cells sorted from blood. The receptors shown here come from a human donor in good health.

This CDR3 is CATSRDPGRGETQYF. In DNA, the CDR3 is TGTGCCACCAGCAGAGATCCAGGGCGGGGTGAGACCCAGTACTTC. The chain recombines TRBV15 with TRBJ2-5; possible D gene TRBD2, 6 bases. Germline V CDR1 and CDR2: LNHNV, YYDKDF (reference sequence). Trimming cost V 0 bases and J 5 bases, with 13 bases left between them. CDR3 length equals 15 residues.

The chain employs TRBV7-2 and TRBJ2-5; D ambiguous. This CDR3 spans 11 amino acids. Trimming shortened V by 3 bases and J by 4 bases, and 3 bases separated the two germline ends. Germline V gene data show CDR1 as SGHTA and CDR2 as FQGNSA. The CDR3 coding sequence is TGTGCCAGCAGCTTTCGAGAGACCCAGTACTTC. Translated: CASSFRETQYF.